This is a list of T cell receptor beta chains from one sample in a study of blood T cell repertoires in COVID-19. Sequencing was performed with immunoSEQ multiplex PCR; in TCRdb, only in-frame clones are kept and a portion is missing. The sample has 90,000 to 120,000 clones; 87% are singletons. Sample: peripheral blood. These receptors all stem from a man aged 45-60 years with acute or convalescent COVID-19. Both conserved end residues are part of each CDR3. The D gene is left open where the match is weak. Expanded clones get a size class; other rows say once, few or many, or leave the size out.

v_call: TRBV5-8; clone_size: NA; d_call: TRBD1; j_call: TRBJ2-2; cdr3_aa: CASSRLTGSSTGELFF; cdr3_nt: TGTGCCAGCAGCCGCTTGACAGGGTCGAGCACCGGGGAGCTGTTTTTT
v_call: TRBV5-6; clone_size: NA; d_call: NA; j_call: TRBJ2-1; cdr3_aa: CASSLVSGGGEQFF; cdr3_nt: TGTGCCAGCAGCTTGGTTTCAGGAGGAGGTGAGCAGTTCTTC
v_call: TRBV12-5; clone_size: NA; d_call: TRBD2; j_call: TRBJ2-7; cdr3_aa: CASGLRPGGSSYEQYF; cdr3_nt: TGTGCTAGTGGTTTGCGGCCCGGCGGGAGCTCCTACGAGCAGTACTTC
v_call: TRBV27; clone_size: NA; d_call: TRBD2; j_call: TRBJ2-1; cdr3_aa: CASRPGTSGTYNEQFF; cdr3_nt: TGTGCCAGCAGGCCGGGGACTAGCGGGACCTACAATGAGCAGTTCTTC
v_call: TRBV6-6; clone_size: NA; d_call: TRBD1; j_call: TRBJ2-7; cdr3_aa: CASTRDSNYEQYF; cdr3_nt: TGTGCCAGCACCAGGGACAGCAACTACGAGCAGTACTTC
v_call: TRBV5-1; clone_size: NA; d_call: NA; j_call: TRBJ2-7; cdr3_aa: CASSSTGGSSYEQYF; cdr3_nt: TGCGCCAGCAGCTCAACGGGGGGCAGCTCCTACGAGCAGTACTTC
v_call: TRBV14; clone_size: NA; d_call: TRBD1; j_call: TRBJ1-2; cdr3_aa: CASSPRDRGRTNYGYTF; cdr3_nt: TGTGCCAGCAGCCCCCGGGACAGGGGCCGGACTAACTATGGCTACACCTTC
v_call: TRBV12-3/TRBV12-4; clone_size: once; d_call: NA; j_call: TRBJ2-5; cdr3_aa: CASSLGTRGTQYF; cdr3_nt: TGTGCCAGCAGTTTAGGGACCCGGGGGACCCAGTACTTC
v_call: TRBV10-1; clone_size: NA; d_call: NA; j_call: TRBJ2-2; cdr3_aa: CASNDRTGELFF; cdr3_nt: TGCGCCAGCAATGACCGTACCGGGGAGCTGTTTTTT
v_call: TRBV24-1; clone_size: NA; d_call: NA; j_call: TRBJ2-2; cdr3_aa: CATSERGIGTGELFF; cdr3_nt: TGTGCCACCAGTGAACGGGGAATCGGCACCGGGGAGCTGTTTTTT
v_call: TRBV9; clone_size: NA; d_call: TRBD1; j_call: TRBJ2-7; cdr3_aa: CASSPGTGGTSYEQYF; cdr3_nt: TGTGCCAGCAGCCCGGGGACAGGGGGTACTTCCTACGAGCAGTACTTC
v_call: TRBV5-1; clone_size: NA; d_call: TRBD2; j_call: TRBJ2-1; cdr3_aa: CASSLRGGLAGFEAEQFF; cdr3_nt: TGCGCCAGCAGCTTAAGGGGGGGACTAGCGGGATTTGAGGCTGAGCAGTTCTTC
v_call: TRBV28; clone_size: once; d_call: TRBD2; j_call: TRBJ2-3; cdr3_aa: CASRPPSGRGLDTQYF; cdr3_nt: TGTGCCAGCAGGCCCCCTAGCGGGAGGGGGCTCGATACGCAGTATTTT
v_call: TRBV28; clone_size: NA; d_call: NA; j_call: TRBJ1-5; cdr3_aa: CASTPPGGSNQPQHF; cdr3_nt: TGTGCCAGCACCCCACCGGGGGGAAGCAATCAGCCCCAGCATTTT
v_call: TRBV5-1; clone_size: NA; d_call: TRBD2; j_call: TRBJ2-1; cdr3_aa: CASSLTSGSNSEQFF; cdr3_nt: TGCGCCAGCAGCTTAACTAGCGGGAGTAACAGTGAGCAGTTCTTC
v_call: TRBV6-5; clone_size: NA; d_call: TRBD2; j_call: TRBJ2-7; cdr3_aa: CASSYAGGLPYEQYF; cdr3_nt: TGTGCCAGCAGTTACGCGGGAGGCCTACCCTACGAGCAGTACTTC
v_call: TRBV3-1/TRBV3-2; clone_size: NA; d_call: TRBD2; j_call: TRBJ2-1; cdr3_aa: CASSHSSGRALYEQFF; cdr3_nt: TGTGCCAGCAGCCATTCAAGCGGGAGGGCCTTGTATGAGCAGTTCTTC
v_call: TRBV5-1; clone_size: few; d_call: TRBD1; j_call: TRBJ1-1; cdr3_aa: CASSLSGGNTEAFF; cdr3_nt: TGCGCCAGCAGCTTGTCAGGGGGGAACACTGAAGCTTTCTTT
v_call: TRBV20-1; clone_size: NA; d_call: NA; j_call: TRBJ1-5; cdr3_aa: CSASIGVSNQPQHF; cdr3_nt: TGCAGTGCGAGTATAGGGGTAAGCAATCAGCCCCAGCATTTT
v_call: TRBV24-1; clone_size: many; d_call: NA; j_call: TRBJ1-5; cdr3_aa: CATSEHREGNQPQHF; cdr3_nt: TGTGCCACCAGTGAACACAGGGAAGGCAATCAGCCCCAGCATTTT
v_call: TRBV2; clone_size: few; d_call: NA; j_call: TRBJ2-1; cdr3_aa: CASSLVGREQFF; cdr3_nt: TGTGCCAGCAGCCTGGTGGGGCGTGAGCAGTTCTTC
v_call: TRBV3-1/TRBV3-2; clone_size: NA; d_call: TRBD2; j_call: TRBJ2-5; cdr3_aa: CASSLVGREAQETQYF; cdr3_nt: TGTGCCAGCAGCCTCGTGGGGCGGGAGGCACAAGAGACCCAGTACTTC
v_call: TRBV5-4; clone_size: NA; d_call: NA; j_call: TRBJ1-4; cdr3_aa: CASSLDTGSKLFF; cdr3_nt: TGTGCCAGCAGCTTGGACACGGGGTCGAAACTGTTTTTT
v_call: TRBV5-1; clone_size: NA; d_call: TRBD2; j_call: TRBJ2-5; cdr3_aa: CASSLGSLAGGRETQYF; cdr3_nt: TGCGCCAGCAGCTTGGGCTCCCTAGCGGGAGGCCGGGAGACCCAGTACTTC
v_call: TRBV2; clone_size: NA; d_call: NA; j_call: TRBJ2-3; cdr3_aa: CASSEALRASSTDTQYF; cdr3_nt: TGTGCCAGCAGTGAAGCCCTCAGGGCCTCTAGCACAGATACGCAGTATTTT
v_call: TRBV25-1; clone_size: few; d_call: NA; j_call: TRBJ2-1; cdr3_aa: CASSNINGEQFF; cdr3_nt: TGTGCCAGCAGTAATATTAACGGGGAGCAGTTCTTC
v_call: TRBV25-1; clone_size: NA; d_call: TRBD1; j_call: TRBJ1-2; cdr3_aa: CASSEYRDSYGYTF; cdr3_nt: TGTGCCAGCAGTGAATATCGGGACAGCTATGGCTACACCTTC
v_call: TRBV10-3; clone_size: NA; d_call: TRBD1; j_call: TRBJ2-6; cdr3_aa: CATGPQGKSGANVLTF; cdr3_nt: TGTGCCACAGGGCCACAGGGGAAGTCTGGGGCCAACGTCCTGACTTTC
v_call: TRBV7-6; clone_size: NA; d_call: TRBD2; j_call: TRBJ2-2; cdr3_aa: CASSLVGVAGGTGELFF; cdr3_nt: TGTGCCAGCAGCTTAGTTGGGGTAGCGGGAGGCACCGGGGAGCTGTTTTTT
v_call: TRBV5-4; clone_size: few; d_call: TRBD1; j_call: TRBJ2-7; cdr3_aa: CASSYRTGSYEQYF; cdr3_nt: TGTGCCAGCAGCTACAGGACAGGGTCCTACGAGCAGTACTTC
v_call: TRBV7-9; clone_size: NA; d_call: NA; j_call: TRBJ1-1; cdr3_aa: CASSLRSGRNTEAFF; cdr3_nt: TGTGCCAGCAGCTTAAGGTCGGGAAGGAACACTGAAGCTTTCTTT
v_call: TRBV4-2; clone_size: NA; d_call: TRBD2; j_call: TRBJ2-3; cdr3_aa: CASSQGTSGSTDTQYF; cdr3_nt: TGTGCCAGCAGCCAAGGGACTAGCGGTAGCACAGATACGCAGTATTTT
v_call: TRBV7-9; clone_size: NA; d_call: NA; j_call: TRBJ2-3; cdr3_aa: CASSLEGERNTQYF; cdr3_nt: TGTGCCAGCAGCTTGGAGGGAGAGCGGAATACGCAGTATTTT
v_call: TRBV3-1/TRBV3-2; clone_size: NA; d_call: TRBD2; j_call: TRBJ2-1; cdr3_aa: CASTSRIAGTLQFF; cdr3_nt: TGTGCCAGCACCTCCCGGATAGCGGGCACATTGCAGTTCTTC
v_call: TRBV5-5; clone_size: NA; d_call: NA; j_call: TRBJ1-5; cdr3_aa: CASSLDLGAEKPQHF; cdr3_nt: TGTGCCAGCAGCTTGGATTTGGGGGCCGAAAAGCCCCAGCATTTT
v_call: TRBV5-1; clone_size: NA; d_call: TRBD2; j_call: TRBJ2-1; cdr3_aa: CASRSVSNRGDEQFF; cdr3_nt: TGCGCCAGCAGGTCGGTGAGCAATCGGGGGGATGAGCAGTTCTTC
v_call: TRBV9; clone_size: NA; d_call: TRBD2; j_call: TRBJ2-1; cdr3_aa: CASSGTSGSLYNEQFF; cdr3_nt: TGTGCCAGCAGCGGGACTAGCGGGAGTCTTTACAATGAGCAGTTCTTC
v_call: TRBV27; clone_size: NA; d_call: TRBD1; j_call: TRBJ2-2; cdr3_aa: CASSFRTGGIRELFF; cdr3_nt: TGTGCCAGCAGTTTTCGGACAGGGGGAATCCGGGAGCTGTTTTTT
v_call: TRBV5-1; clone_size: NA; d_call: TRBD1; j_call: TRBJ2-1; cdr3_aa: CASSPNGDRFNEQFF; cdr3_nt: TGCGCCAGCAGCCCGAATGGGGACAGGTTTAATGAGCAGTTCTTC
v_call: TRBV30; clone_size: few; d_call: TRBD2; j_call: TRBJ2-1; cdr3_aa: CAWSSAGLAGVNEQFF; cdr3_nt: TGTGCCTGGAGTTCGGCTGGGCTAGCGGGAGTCAATGAGCAGTTCTTC
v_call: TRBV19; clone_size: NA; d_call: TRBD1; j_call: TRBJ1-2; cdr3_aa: CASSILSGQGIMSYGYTF; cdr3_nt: TGTGCCAGTAGTATATTATCGGGACAGGGGATTATGAGCTATGGCTACACCTTC
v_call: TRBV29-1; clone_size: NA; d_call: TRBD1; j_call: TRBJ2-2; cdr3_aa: CSVLSFGRGLTGELFF; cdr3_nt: TGCAGCGTTCTATCGTTCGGCAGGGGGCTAACCGGGGAGCTGTTTTTT
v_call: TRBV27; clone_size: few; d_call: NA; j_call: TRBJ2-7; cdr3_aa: CASRTRALNYYEQYF; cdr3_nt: TGTGCCTCCCGAACGCGGGCCTTAAACTACTACGAGCAGTACTTC